These 16 T cell receptor beta chains were sequenced from one sample in a study of T cell responses to AZD1222 COVID-19 vaccine. Sequencing was performed with immunoSEQ multiplex PCR; in TCRdb, only in-frame clones are kept and a portion is missing. The sample yields 78,000 or so clones, around 82% seen once. The specimen comprised peripheral blood, sampled 28 days after the second AZD1222 dose. These receptor sequences come from an adult who received the AZD1222 COVID-19 vaccine.

This clone has more than one count but fewer than ten. V gene TRBV7-9 combines with J gene TRBJ2-1; 8 bases agree with TRBD2. The CDR3 spans 14 residues. CDR1 is SEHNR, CDR2 FQNEAQ, per germline (reference sequence). Trimming at V came to 3 bases and at J to 5 bases, leaving 3 bases not matched to a gene. The CDR3 here is CASSLTSVNNEQFF. The CDR3 nucleotides read TGTGCCAGCAGCTTGACTAGCGTGAACAATGAGCAGTTCTTC.

The rearrangement uses TRBV12-3 or TRBV12-4 and TRBJ2-5, with D unresolved. The CDR3 length is 11 residues. The V and J ends lost 3 bases and 5 bases respectively, with 4 bases between them. The CDR3 sequence is CASSFSETQYF. CDR3 in DNA: TGTGCCAGCAGTTTTTCGGAGACCCAGTACTTC.

This rearrangement joins TRBV30 to TRBJ1-4; D ambiguous. The CDR3 is 12 amino acids. Germline CDR1 GTSNPN, CDR2 SVGIG (reference sequence). The germline V and J ends were trimmed by 8 bases and 4 bases, with 11 bases remaining between them. In nucleotides, the CDR3 is TGTGCCGTGGACGGACTTAATGAAAAACTGTTTTTT. Protein: CAVDGLNEKLFF.

This clone was seen just once. The rearrangement joins TRBV19 to TRBJ1-1; 10 nucleotides align to TRBD1. The CDR3 has 15 amino acids. CDR1 is LNHDA, CDR2 SQIVND, per germline (reference sequence). J was trimmed by 4 bases and V by 6 bases; bases with no gene match: 8. The CDR3 DNA sequence: TGTGCCAGTAGGCCGAGACAGGGGGCGCCCACTGAAGCTTTCTTT. Translating it yields CASRPRQGAPTEAFF. Complete variable domain (other parts from reference TRBV19 and TRBJ1-1): DGGITQSPKYLFRKEGQNVTLSCEQNLNHDAMYWYRQDPGQGLRLIYYSQIVNDFQKGDIAEGYSVSREKKESFPLTVTSAQKNPTAFYLCASRPRQGAPTEAFFGQGTRLTVV.

The rearrangement uses TRBV18 and TRBJ2-2; tentatively, D is TRBD1 (5 bases). The germline V gene encodes CDR1 KGHSH and CDR2 LQKENI. The CDR3 has 15 amino acids. V lost 0 bases to trimming and J lost 6 bases, with 11 bases between them. The CDR3, as DNA: TGTGCCAGCTCACCACCAAGTCAGGGTCCCGGGGAGCTGTTTTTT. Translating gives CASSPPSQGPGELFF.

This clone was observed once. This rearrangement joins TRBV7-9 to TRBJ2-2, with a tentative D call TRBD1 (6 bases). Germline lookup yields CDR1 SEHNR and CDR2 FQNEAQ (reference sequence). The CDR3 is made up of 16 amino acids. V lost 5 bases to trimming and J lost 2 bases, with 15 bases between them. The CDR3 loop is CASSPNPGGNTGELFF. The CDR3, as DNA: TGTGCCAGCAGCCCCAACCCTGGGGGCAACACCGGGGAGCTGTTTTTT.

This clone showed up just a few times. In DNA, the CDR3 is TGTGCCACCGGGACCGAGAAACTGTTTTTT. Translating it yields CATGTEKLFF. The chain recombines TRBV28 with TRBJ1-4, with a weak D call TRBD1 (5 bases). Germline V gene sequence: CDR1 MDHEN, CDR2 SYDVKM. This CDR3 contains 10 residues. The V end was cut by 10 bases, the J end by 11 bases, with 11 bases between. The full variable domain, its missing parts supplied by reference TRBV28 and TRBJ1-4, is DVKVTQSSRYLVKRTGEKVFLECVQDMDHENMFWYRQDPGLGLRLIYFSYDVKMKEKGDIPEGYSVSREKKERFSLILESASTNQTSMYLCATGTEKLFFGSGTQLSVL.

The J gene is TRBJ2-3, the V gene TRBV18, with D maybe TRBD2 (6 bases). With 0 bases removed from V and 2 bases from J, the gap between germline ends came to 9 bases. Germline V gives CDR1 KGHSH, CDR2 LQKENI. The CDR3 loop spans 15 amino acids. The CDR3 nucleotides read TGTGCCAGCTCACCACCGGGACTGAACACAGATACGCAGTATTTT. Its translation is CASSPPGLNTDTQYF.

The rearrangement joins TRBV9 to TRBJ2-3; D unclear. The CDR3 runs to 15 residues. The germline V gene encodes CDR1 SGDLS and CDR2 YYNGEE. Between the trimmed V and J ends, which lost 0 bases and 3 bases, there was a span of 11 bases. In DNA form, the CDR3 reads TGTGCCAGCAGCGTAGAAGGGCTGGGGACAGATACGCAGTATTTT. Its protein product is CASSVEGLGTDTQYF.

The DNA for the CDR3 is TGTGCCAGCAGTTACATGGGCAGGGATGGATCACCCCTCCACTTT. It encodes CASSYMGRDGSPLHF. The rearrangement joins TRBV6-5 to TRBJ1-6, with a tentative D call TRBD1 (5 bases). The CDR3 is 15 amino acids. V lost 2 bases and J 10 bases, leaving 15 bases between the germline ends. CDR1 is MNHEY and CDR2 is SVGAGI in the germline V gene.

In this sample, this clone is medium-sized. This sequence joins TRBV7-9 and TRBJ1-2, with D possibly matching TRBD1 (5 bases). V dropped 5 bases and J dropped 6 bases, with 16 bases sitting between them. The CDR3 loop spans 14 amino acids. CDR1 and CDR2 from the germline V gene are SEHNR and FQNEAQ (reference sequence). The CDR3 DNA follows: TGTGCCAGCAGCCCTCCAGGGTCCGGCGATGGCTACACCTTC. Its translation is CASSPPGSGDGYTF.

The chain recombines TRBV5-5 with TRBJ2-2; D remains unclear. The V end was cut by 4 bases, the J end by 4 bases, with 11 bases between. Looked up from germline, CDR1 is SGHKS and CDR2 is YYEKEE (reference sequence). The CDR3 covers 14 residues. The CDR3 spells CASSTLQITGELFF. CDR3 coding DNA: TGTGCCAGCAGCACCCTTCAAATCACCGGGGAGCTGTTTTTT.

This clone has more than one count but fewer than ten. The V gene is TRBV7-2, the J gene TRBJ1-1; D is unclear. The germline gives CDR1 SGHTA, CDR2 FQGNSA. CDR3 length: 12 residues. The V end lost 5 bases, the J end lost 8 bases, and 12 bases lay between the germline ends. The CDR3 loop is CASSQGPAEAFF. The CDR3 nucleotides read TGTGCCAGCAGCCAAGGACCCGCCGAAGCTTTCTTT.

The rearrangement links TRBV20-1 to TRBJ1-3, with D uncertain. V dropped 4 bases and J dropped 0 bases, with 4 bases sitting between them. The germline V gene has CDR1 DFQATT and CDR2 SNEGSKA (reference sequence). The CDR3 is made up of 12 amino acids. CDR3 amino acids: CSANDSGNTIYF. CDR3 DNA sequence: TGCAGTGCTAATGACTCTGGAAACACCATATATTTT.

V usage is TRBV11-2 and J usage is TRBJ1-2; D perhaps matches TRBD1 (6 bases). Germline values: CDR1 SGHAT, CDR2 FQNNGV. This CDR3 has 15 residues. The ends were cut back, 5 bases at V and 2 bases at J, with 15 bases in the middle. DNA of the CDR3: TGTGCCAGCAGCCTCGGGGGGCAACCCAACTATGGCTACACCTTC. Residues: CASSLGGQPNYGYTF.

The chain carries TRBV4-2 and TRBJ2-4; TRBD1 matches at 10 bases. Trimming took 0 bases from V and 6 from J; bases not matched to a gene: 5. CDR3 length: 16 residues. Germline V gene sequence: CDR1 LGHNA, CDR2 YNFKEQ. CDR3 bases: TGTGCCAGCAGCCAAGAATGGACAGGGGGGGGAAACATTCAGTACTTC. Its translation: CASSQEWTGGGNIQYF.